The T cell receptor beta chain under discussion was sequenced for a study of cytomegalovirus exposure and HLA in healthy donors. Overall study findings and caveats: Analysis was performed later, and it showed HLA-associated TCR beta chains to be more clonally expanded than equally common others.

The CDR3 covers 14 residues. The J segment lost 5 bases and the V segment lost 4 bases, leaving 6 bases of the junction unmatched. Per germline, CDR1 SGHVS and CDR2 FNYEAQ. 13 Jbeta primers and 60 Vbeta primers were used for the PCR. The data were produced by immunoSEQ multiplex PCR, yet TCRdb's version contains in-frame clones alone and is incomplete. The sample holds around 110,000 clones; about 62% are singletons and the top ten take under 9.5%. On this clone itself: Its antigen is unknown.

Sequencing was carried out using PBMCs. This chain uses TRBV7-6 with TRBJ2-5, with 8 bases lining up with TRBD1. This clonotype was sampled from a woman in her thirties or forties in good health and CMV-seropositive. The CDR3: CASSSRTGRETQYF. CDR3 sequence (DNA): TGTGCCAGCAGCTCCCGGACAGGGAGGGAGACCCAGTACTTC.